Following are 29 T cell receptor beta chains from one sample sequenced in a study of cytomegalovirus exposure and HLA in healthy donors. Both 60 Vbeta primers and 13 Jbeta primers went into the PCR. Libraries were prepared by immunoSEQ multiplex PCR; TCRdb keeps only in-frame clonotypes and omits some of them. Among about 190,000 clones listed, about four fifths were seen once. Material for sequencing was PBMCs. All receptors come from a woman between 45 and 65 years old in good health and CMV-seropositive.

V and J are TRBV6-5 and TRBJ2-1, with D hard to call. This CDR3 has 11 residues. The V end lost 5 bases, the J end lost 7 bases, and 6 bases lay between the germline ends. Germline loops: CDR1 MNHEY, CDR2 SVGAGI. CDR3 nucleotides: TGTGCCAGCAGTGGGCCGAATGAGCAGTTCTTC. Translating gives CASSGPNEQFF.

V usage is TRBV28 and J usage is TRBJ2-7, with 11 bases that match TRBD2. CDR1 is MDHEN and CDR2 is SYDVKM in the germline V gene. Trimming removed 3 bases from V and 7 bases from J; junction bases left unmatched: 5. CDR3 length: 14 residues. The CDR3 region is CASSFSGGAREQYF. Here the CDR3 DNA reads TGTGCCAGCAGTTTTAGCGGGGGGGCCCGGGAGCAGTACTTC.

The CDR3 nucleotides read TGTGCCAGCAGCTCCCCGGACAGCCTTGGAGAAAAACTGTTTTTT. Its translation: CASSSPDSLGEKLFF. The chain joins TRBV7-9 to TRBJ1-4, with D possibly TRBD1 on 6 matching bases. CDR1 SEHNR and CDR2 FQNEAQ come from the germline V gene (reference sequence). With 4 bases removed from V and 8 bases from J, the gap between germline ends came to 17 bases. The CDR3 has 15 amino acids.

This clone was detected only a few times. The chain links TRBV6-6 to TRBJ2-1, with D unresolved. The CDR3 loop spans 11 amino acids. Germline V gene lookup returns CDR1 MNHNY and CDR2 SVGAGI (reference sequence). Trimming stripped 6 bases from V and 12 bases from J, with 12 bases between. The CDR3 protein is CASRLNAVQFF. CDR3 in DNA: TGTGCCAGCAGACTCAACGCCGTGCAGTTCTTC.

The rearrangement links TRBV15 to TRBJ2-5; 10 nucleotides match TRBD2. The J call may be mistaken, given a closer DNA end match to TRBJ2-7. The germline gives CDR1 LNHNV, CDR2 YYDKDF (reference sequence). This CDR3 comprises 13 residues. DNA for the CDR3: TGTGCCACCAGCGGAGGGACTAGCGACGAGCAGTACTTC. The encoded protein is CATSGGTSDEQYF.

Note on this clone: The junction shows a germline mismatch at one end, possibly a read error. The V gene is TRBV4-1, the J gene TRBJ1-1; tentative D call: TRBD1 (5 bases). The germline gives CDR1 MGHRA, CDR2 YSYEKL. This CDR3 has 13 amino acids. The CDR3 spells CASSPPQDTEAFF. The CDR3 bases are TGCGCCAGCAGCCCCCCACAGGACACAGAAGCTTTCTTT.

The chain uses TRBV7-2 and TRBJ2-1; D call uncertain. The CDR3 loop spans 15 amino acids. Trimming shortened V by 5 bases and J by 1 base, and 12 bases separated the two germline ends. The germline V gene has CDR1 SGHTA and CDR2 FQGNSA. The CDR3 here is CASSPYLSSYNEQFF. In nucleotides, the CDR3 is TGTGCCAGCAGCCCGTATCTGTCTTCCTACAATGAGCAGTTCTTC.

In the case of this clone: Compared with germline, one end of the junction differs, possibly owing to a read error. The chain uses TRBV4-1 and TRBJ2-5; 9 bases agree with TRBD2. Looked up from germline, CDR1 is MGHRA and CDR2 is YSYEKL. The CDR3 extends over 15 amino acids. This CDR3 reads CASSPRRGGRETQYF. Here the CDR3 DNA reads TGTGCCAGCAGCCCGCGGCGGGGGGGCCGAGAGACCCAGTACTTC.

The sample holds one count of this clone. The rearrangement joins TRBV5-1 to TRBJ2-5; the D gene is possibly TRBD2 (5 bases). The CDR3 consists of 12 residues. The germline CDR1 and CDR2 sequences are SGHRS and YFSETQ. Between the trimmed V and J ends, which lost 9 bases and 0 bases, there was a span of 9 bases. The CDR3 nucleotides are TGCGCCACGCGAGGGAACCAAGAGACCCAGTACTTC. Encoded protein: CATRGNQETQYF.

The J gene is TRBJ1-4, the V gene TRBV6-5; TRBD1 agrees at 7 bases. The junction had 8 bases not matched to a gene; V was cut back by 3 bases and J by 7 bases. Germline loops: CDR1 MNHEY, CDR2 SVGAGI. This CDR3 comprises 15 residues. The CDR3 region has the DNA TGTGCCAGCAGTTATCAAGCATGGGACAGTGAAAAACTGTTTTTT. Translating it yields CASSYQAWDSEKLFF.

The V and J genes are TRBV29-1 and TRBJ1-5, with 8 nucleotides matching TRBD1. Germline assignment: CDR1 SQVTM and CDR2 ANQGSEA. The junction had 15 bases not matched to a gene; V was cut back by 0 bases and J by 5 bases. The CDR3 length is 18 residues. The CDR3 loop is CSVEDLRDRWYGDQPQHF. The CDR3 bases are TGCAGCGTTGAAGATCTTCGGGACAGGTGGTATGGGGATCAGCCCCAGCATTTT.

A note on this clone: An end of the junction does not agree with germline; a read error may underlie this. The same CDR3 also results from other DNA sequences found in this sample. The genes are TRBV4-3 and TRBJ2-2; TRBD1 aligns across 10 bases. The V gene's germline CDR1 is LGHNA and CDR2 YSLEER. This CDR3 is built from 14 residues. As DNA, the CDR3 is TGCGCCAGCAGCCGGACAGGGGGAACCGGGGAGCTGTTCTTT. Translation: CASSRTGGTGELFF.

CDR3 region: CASSQDRDFSYEQYF. CDR3 nucleotides: TGTGCCAGCAGCCAAGATCGGGACTTCTCGTACGAGCAGTACTTC. V gene TRBV4-2 combines with J gene TRBJ2-7; the D gene is possibly TRBD2 (6 bases). The CDR3 runs to 15 residues. V gave up 0 bases and J gave up 4 bases, with 13 bases separating them. CDR1 and CDR2 from the germline V gene are LGHNA and YNFKEQ.

This clone was recorded only once. The chain recombines TRBV2 with TRBJ1-5, with a possible D match to TRBD1 (5 bases). CDR3 length equals 14 residues. The V end lost 3 bases, the J end lost 0 bases, and 6 bases lay between the germline ends. Germline assignment: CDR1 SNHLY and CDR2 FYNNEI. The CDR3 bases are TGTGCCAGCAGTGAGACAGTTAGCAATCAGCCCCAGCATTTT. This sequence encodes CASSETVSNQPQHF.

With respect to this clone: One junction end does not reproduce the germline sequence, and a read error may be involved. The CDR3 here is CVSSLQRGELEQYF. The CDR3, as DNA: TGTGTCAGCAGCTTGCAGCGGGGGGAACTTGAGCAGTACTTC. This chain connects TRBV5-4 to TRBJ2-7; 9 bases fit TRBD2. CDR3 size: 14 residues. Germline V CDR1 and CDR2: SGHNT, YYREEE (reference sequence).

This clone has only a few counts. The chain is built from TRBV6-6 and TRBJ1-1; 9 nucleotides line up with TRBD1. Germline V gives CDR1 MNHNY, CDR2 SVGAGI (reference sequence). V was clipped by 6 bases and J by 1 base; unmatched bases: 3. The CDR3 covers 14 residues. The CDR3 region is CASRTDRGNTEAFF. DNA of the CDR3: TGTGCCAGCAGGACGGACAGGGGGAACACTGAAGCTTTCTTT.

The V call is TRBV7-9, the J call TRBJ1-1; weak D call: TRBD1 (6 bases). V gave up 5 bases and J gave up 3 bases, with 10 bases separating them. Germline V gene lookup returns CDR1 SEHNR and CDR2 FQNEAQ (reference sequence). The CDR3 totals 13 residues. The CDR3 loop is CASSLGGDTEAFF. The CDR3 DNA reads TGTGCCAGCAGCCTAGGGGGGGACACTGAAGCTTTCTTT.

The V gene is TRBV10-2, the J gene TRBJ1-4, with D perhaps TRBD1 (5 bases). Germline CDR1 reads WSHSY; CDR2 reads SAAADI. CDR3 size: 13 residues. V lost 6 bases and J 7 bases, leaving 12 bases between the germline ends. The CDR3 sequence: CASRGGFSEKLFF. The CDR3 DNA reads as TGCGCCAGCAGGGGGGGGTTTAGTGAAAAACTGTTTTTT.

CDR3 in DNA: TGTGCCAGCAGGACAGGGGCAAATTGTGGCTACACCTTC. This encodes CASRTGANCGYTF. V usage is TRBV6-6 and J usage is TRBJ1-2; TRBD1 aligns across 8 bases. With V trimmed by 6 bases and J by 7 bases, 7 bases remained unmatched. The germline V gene has CDR1 MNHNY and CDR2 SVGAGI (reference sequence). The CDR3 extends over 13 amino acids.

The rearrangement links TRBV5-8 to TRBJ1-3; TRBD1 agrees at 7 bases. Trimming cost V 4 bases and J 2 bases; bases outside gene matches: 9. The CDR3 loop spans 16 amino acids. The germline CDR1 and CDR2 sequences are SGHTS and YDEGEE. The CDR3 coding sequence is TGTGCCAGCAGCAATACAGGGGAATTAACTGGAAACACCATATATTTT. Encoded protein: CASSNTGELTGNTIYF.

This clone has a single count. The chain is built from TRBV2 and TRBJ1-6; perhaps TRBD1 as D (6 bases). The CDR3 spans 15 residues. CDR1 SNHLY and CDR2 FYNNEI come from the germline V gene. Trimming removed 8 bases at V and 5 bases at J, with 16 bases between. Written as DNA, the CDR3 is TGTGCCAGCGGGGGGGCCGGGACAAATAATTCACCCCTCCACTTT. It is translated as CASGGAGTNNSPLHF.

V gene TRBV30 combines with J gene TRBJ1-5; 10 nucleotides match TRBD1. The J segment lost 6 bases and the V segment lost 3 bases, leaving 11 bases of the junction unmatched. The CDR3 is 16 residues long. Germline V gene sequence: CDR1 GTSNPN, CDR2 SVGIG (reference sequence). CDR3 coding DNA: TGTGCCTGGAGCACGATAGGGGACAGGGGCATTCAGCCCCAGCATTTT. It yields the protein CAWSTIGDRGIQPQHF.

In this sample, this clone turned up a few times. The chain joins TRBV5-6 to TRBJ1-4; tentative D call: TRBD1 (6 bases). CDR1 SGHDT and CDR2 YYEEEE come from the germline V gene. The V gene lost 0 bases and the J gene lost 6 bases, with 9 bases spanning the gap. There are 14 residues in the CDR3. The DNA of the CDR3 is TGTGCCAGCAGCTTGGCCAGGGGCGATGAAAAACTGTTTTTT. As protein: CASSLARGDEKLFF.

The chain employs TRBV7-3 and TRBJ2-1; D is unclear. V was pared by 1 base and J by 4 bases, with 14 bases between. Per the germline V gene, CDR1 is SGHTA and CDR2 is FQGTGA. The CDR3 totals 16 residues. Here the CDR3 DNA reads TGTGCCAGCAGCTTAAACCCAGGAAGCCTATACAATGAGCAGTTCTTC. It encodes CASSLNPGSLYNEQFF.

This chain joins TRBV5-1 and TRBJ2-1; TRBD2 matches at 11 bases. The germline V gene has CDR1 SGHRS and CDR2 YFSETQ. The CDR3 length is 15 residues. V lost 5 bases and J lost 6; bases outside the gene matches: 7. CDR3 DNA sequence: TGCGCCAGCAGTACCGGGACTAGCGGCAGCAATGAGCAGTTCTTC. Protein: CASSTGTSGSNEQFF.

The chain is built from TRBV11-1 and TRBJ2-1; 7 bases are a match to TRBD2. With V trimmed by 11 bases and J by 4 bases, 14 bases remained unmatched. Germline V gives CDR1 SGHAT, CDR2 FQDESV (reference sequence). The CDR3 totals 15 residues. This CDR3 reads CASGGGRGLYNEQFF. The CDR3 nucleotides are TGTGCCTCCGGGGGAGGGAGGGGTTTGTACAATGAGCAGTTCTTC.

The chain is built from TRBV7-3 and TRBJ2-3, with 7 bases identical to TRBD2. This CDR3 comprises 15 residues. Germline lookup yields CDR1 SGHTA and CDR2 FQGTGA. Trimming at V came to 10 bases and at J to 2 bases, leaving 12 bases not matched to a gene. The CDR3: CATSRSGDFTDTQYF. The CDR3 bases are TGTGCCACCTCCCGCAGCGGGGACTTCACAGATACGCAGTATTTT. The full variable domain, its missing parts supplied by reference TRBV7-3 and TRBJ2-3, is GAGVSQTPSNKVTEKGKYVELRCDPISGHTALYWYRQSLGQGPEFLIYFQGTGAADDSGLPNDRFFAVRPEGSVSTLKIQRTERGDSAVYLCATSRSGDFTDTQYFGPGTRLTVL.

This clone appeared a single time. V gene TRBV18 combines with J gene TRBJ1-2; 8 bases align to TRBD1. Trimming at V came to 1 base and at J to 4 bases, leaving 5 bases not matched to a gene. Per the germline V gene, CDR1 is KGHSH and CDR2 is LQKENI. The CDR3 length is 15 residues. CDR3 sequence (DNA): TGTGCCAGCTCACCACAGGCCGGACAGGGCTATGGCTACACCTTC. This translates into CASSPQAGQGYGYTF.

About this clone itself: This CDR3 is also generated by other DNA sequences in the sample. The rearrangement joins TRBV5-1 to TRBJ2-5, with 8 bases identical to TRBD1. Trimming cost V 4 bases and J 1 base; bases outside gene matches: 3. The germline V gene has CDR1 SGHRS and CDR2 YFSETQ. CDR3 length equals 14 residues. CDR3 DNA: TGCGCCAGCAGCCCGGGGACAGGCCAAGAGACCCAGTACTTC. It is translated as CASSPGTGQETQYF.